Included here is one TCR beta chain sequence, with context. What it binds is not known. It was the approximately 120-subject validation cohort, separate from the roughly 700-subject first cohort, to which the donors belonged. The sample comes from a study of cytomegalovirus exposure and HLA in healthy donors. At the level of the study: The same platform was used for the 90 to 150 validation repertoires as for the 666 first-cohort repertoires, as reported in a later analysis. Study-wide results and limits: The study found most TCR sequences rare, yet found some public TCRs in many donors. Using the classifier, cytomegalovirus status was reportedly diagnosed with high specificity and sensitivity.

Germline V gene data show CDR1 as SGHTA and CDR2 as FQGNSA. The V segment lost 6 bases and the J segment 0 bases; nucleotides outside the gene matches: 4. CDR3 length: 14 residues. Clones were read by immunoSEQ multiplex PCR, and TCRdb kept only the in-frame ones, dropping some. The repertoire holds approximately 220,000 clones, approximately 90% seen once, with 2.6% in the top ten. The rearrangement links TRBV7-2 to TRBJ2-7; 8 bases line up with TRBD1. The sequence was obtained from a young man in good health and CMV-seronegative. The sequenced sample consisted of PBMCs. The CDR3 loop is CASSLGQASYEQYF. CDR3 bases: TGTGCCAGCAGTCTGGGACAGGCCTCCTACGAGCAGTACTTC.